The T cell receptor beta chain under discussion was sequenced for a study of PD-1 blockade in classical Hodgkin lymphoma. At the level of the study: Each patient was given nivolumab 3 mg/kg through a vein every 2 weeks.

Sequencing was performed with immunoSEQ multiplex PCR; in TCRdb, only in-frame clones are kept and a portion is missing. The sample includes about 26,000 clones, approximately 67% seen only once; the top ten take roughly 10%. General study points: Compared with healthy donors, newly diagnosed patients reportedly showed lower baseline TCR diversity. Nothing has yet pinned down what causes the repertoire differences, possibly disease activity or prior therapy.

Each patient relapsed following autologous stem cell transplantation, and prior brentuximab vedotin exposure differed. The CDR3 contains 11 residues. The germline gives CDR1 MNHNY, CDR2 SVGAGI (reference sequence). J gave up 6 bases and V 6 bases, and 1 base lay outside the gene matches. This clone was picked up many times. Its specificity is unknown. The sequence derives from a human donor with classical Hodgkin lymphoma. The chain combines TRBV6-6 with TRBJ1-1; 7 bases map to TRBD1. Specimen: peripheral blood mononuclear cells (PBMCs), collected before the second cycle of nivolumab. The CDR3 reads CASRGTAEAFF. The DNA for the CDR3 is TGTGCCAGCAGGGGGACAGCTGAAGCTTTCTTT.